These 24 T cell receptor beta chains originate from one sample sequenced in a study of T cells in women clearing cervical HPV infection. Generated by immunoSEQ multiplex PCR, the TCRdb table keeps only in-frame clones and is missing some. This repertoire includes about 40,000 clones. The specimen was blood buffy coat. These receptors all stem from a woman between 18 and 70 years old with a cervical HPV16 infection that either progressed to CIN3+ or cleared (not recorded which).

The sequenced CDR3 bases are TGCAGTGCGATACGACTAGCGGGGGCTCTTAATGAG. It specifies CSAIRLAGALNE. The full CDR3 is CSAIRLAGALNEQFF. The genes are TRBV20-1 and TRBJ2-1; 12 bases line up with TRBD2. The read ends 3 residues before the CDR3 terminus; that terminus is restored from the germline J gene. This CDR3 comprises 15 residues. Unmatched junction bases numbered 10, after V lost 6 bases and J lost 7 bases. CDR1 and CDR2 from the germline V gene are DFQATT and SNEGSKA (reference sequence).

This clone is called medium-sized (0.01 to 0.1%) based on its frequency. The read terminates 3 residues ahead of where the CDR3 ends, so the germline J gene completes it. V and J are TRBV20-1 and TRBJ2-3; D not certain. The V end was cut by 2 bases, the J end by 2 bases, with 11 bases between. Germline assignment: CDR1 DFQATT and CDR2 SNEGSKA (reference sequence). The CDR3 sequence is 14 residues long. CDR3 loop: CSARPAVNTDTQYF. The covered CDR3 bases are TGCAGTGCTAGACCCGCGGTAAACACAGATACG.

As to this clone: The read ends 3 residues early relative to the CDR3; the germline J gene fills the gap. The genes are TRBV7-8 and TRBJ2-7; 7 nucleotides align to TRBD1. V was pared by 1 base and J by 1 base, with 4 bases of the junction left unmatched. This CDR3 has 15 residues. Looked up from germline, CDR1 is SGHVS and CDR2 is FQNEAQ. CDR3 sequence: CASSLGEQGSYEQYF. The sequenced CDR3 bases are TGTGCCAGCAGCTTAGGCGAACAGGGGTCCTACGAG.

Concerning this clone itself: The read ends 3 residues shy of where the CDR3 ends; the end is completed using the germline J gene. This chain joins TRBV7-6 and TRBJ1-6; 7 nucleotides line up with TRBD1. The CDR3 runs to 15 residues. Germline V gives CDR1 SGHVS, CDR2 FNYEAQ. The ends lost 3 bases at V and 6 bases at J; junction bases unmatched: 5. The CDR3 sequence is CASSFTTGSNSPLHF. The CDR3 bases that were read are TGTGCCAGCAGCTTTACGACAGGGAGTAATTCACCC.

A remark on this clone: The read stops 3 residues short of the end of the CDR3; the missing end is completed from the germline J gene. This chain links TRBV2 with TRBJ2-2, with D tentatively TRBD1 (5 bases). Germline loops: CDR1 SNHLY, CDR2 FYNNEI. This CDR3 is 14 amino acids long. V gave up 1 base and J gave up 7 bases, with 10 bases separating them. CDR3 in amino acids: CASSEVQTVGELFF. The sequenced part of the CDR3 DNA is TGTGCCAGCAGTGAAGTTCAGACAGTCGGGGAG.

As for this clone: The read ends 3 residues shy of where the CDR3 ends; the end is completed using the germline J gene. This chain joins TRBV5-1 and TRBJ1-1; 12 nucleotides line up with TRBD1. V lost 2 bases to trimming and J lost 0 bases; unmatched junction nucleotides: 5. The CDR3 runs 17 residues. Germline-derived CDR1 and CDR2 are SGHRS and YFSETQ. The CDR3 DNA, read in part, is TGCGCCAGCAGCTTTAGGGGGACAGGGGGCCTGAACACTGAA. It specifies CASSFRGTGGLNTE. In full, the CDR3 is CASSFRGTGGLNTEAFF.

About this clone itself: The read stops 3 residues short of the end of the CDR3; the missing end is completed from the germline J gene. This chain uses TRBV5-1 with TRBJ1-4; TRBD1 matches at 7 bases. The CDR3 is 15 amino acids. V shed 2 bases, J shed 6 bases, and the junction held 7 bases outside the gene matches. The V gene's germline CDR1 is SGHRS and CDR2 YFSETQ. The CDR3 bases that were read are TGCGCCAGCAGCTTTTTCGGGACAGCGGATGAAAAA. Amino acid sequence: CASSFFGTADEK. The entire CDR3 protein reads CASSFFGTADEKLFF.

In regard to this clone: The read falls 3 residues short of the CDR3 end, and the missing part is taken from the germline J gene. The chain recombines TRBV19 with TRBJ2-6, with D possibly matching TRBD1 (6 bases). Trimming removed 4 bases from V and 0 bases from J, with 7 bases in between. Germline lookup yields CDR1 LNHDA and CDR2 SQIVND (reference sequence). CDR3 size: 15 residues. Incomplete CDR3 DNA: TGTGCCAGTAGTACAGGGGACTCTGGGGCCAACGTC. Translation: CASSTGDSGANV. The whole CDR3 region reads CASSTGDSGANVLTF.

Worth noting for this clone: The CDR3 goes on 3 residues after the read ends, and that part is filled in from the germline J gene. The chain joins TRBV5-4 to TRBJ1-1, with D uncertain. V lost 1 base and J 0 bases, leaving 10 bases between the germline ends. The CDR3 loop spans 15 amino acids. CDR1 is SGHNT and CDR2 is YYREEE in the germline V gene (reference sequence). The sequenced part of the CDR3 DNA is TGTGCCAGCAGCTTGCTGTCACAGCTGAACACTGAA. Its translation: CASSLLSQLNTE. The full CDR3 sequence reads CASSLLSQLNTEAFF. Looking up the rest from reference TRBV5-4 and TRBJ1-1 gives the full variable domain: ETGVTQSPTHLIKTRGQQVTLRCSSQSGHNTVSWYQQALGQGPQFIFQYYREEENGRGNFPPRFSGLQFPNYSSELNVNALELDDSALYLCASSLLSQLNTEAFFGQGTRLTVV.

For this clone: The missing CDR3 end, 3 residues past where the read stops, is filled in from the germline J gene. V is TRBV11-1 and J is TRBJ1-4; no reliable D call. Trimming cost V 6 bases and J 8 bases, with 10 bases left between them. The germline gives CDR1 SGHAT, CDR2 FQDESV (reference sequence). There are 12 residues in the CDR3. CDR3 DNA (partial): TGTGCCAGCAGTATGGCTGAAGAAAAA. Translating it yields CASSMAEEK. The full CDR3 protein is CASSMAEEKLFF.

Notes on this clone: Coverage ceases 3 residues before the CDR3 finishes, and the germline J gene fills in the end. The chain uses TRBV2 and TRBJ1-4, with 7 bases identical to TRBD1. The CDR3 contains 17 residues. V lost 7 bases to trimming and J lost 0 bases; unmatched junction nucleotides: 11. Germline assignment: CDR1 SNHLY and CDR2 FYNNEI. CDR3 sequence: CASTGTDTSTTNEKLFF. Incomplete CDR3 DNA: TGTGCCAGCACCGGGACAGATACCTCCACAACTAATGAAAAA. The full variable domain, with the rest looked up from reference TRBV2 and TRBJ1-4, is EPEVTQTPSHQVTQMGQEVILRCVPISNHLYFYWYRQILGQKVEFLVSFYNNEISEKSEIFDDQFSVERPDGSNFTLKIRSTKLEDSAMYFCASTGTDTSTTNEKLFFGSGTQLSVL.

Remarks on this clone: The observed sequence ends 3 residues before the CDR3 terminus, with the missing tail filled in from the germline J gene. The gene calls are TRBV30 and TRBJ2-1, with 8 bases that match TRBD2. Looked up from germline, CDR1 is GTSNPN and CDR2 is SVGIG (reference sequence). The CDR3 has 15 residues. The J segment lost 4 bases and the V segment lost 5 bases, leaving 10 bases of the junction unmatched. Incomplete CDR3 DNA: TGTGCCTGGGCCCTCGGGGGGGCGATGTACAATGAG. Translating gives CAWALGGAMYNE. The entire CDR3 protein reads CAWALGGAMYNEQFF.

Worth noting for this clone: The read terminates 3 residues ahead of where the CDR3 ends, so the germline J gene completes it. The chain employs TRBV7-8 and TRBJ1-1; D perhaps matches TRBD1 (5 bases). This CDR3 has 14 amino acids. Looked up from germline, CDR1 is SGHVS and CDR2 is FQNEAQ. Trimming took off 2 bases at V and 0 bases at J, with 7 bases between the two ends. The sequenced CDR3 bases are TGTGCCAGCAGCTTAACGGACATGAACACTGAA. It codes for CASSLTDMNTE. The complete CDR3 protein is CASSLTDMNTEAFF.

A word on this clone: The read terminates 3 residues before the CDR3 end, so the remaining end is supplied by the germline J gene. The V gene is TRBV20-1, the J gene TRBJ2-5; 16 bases fit TRBD2. CDR3 length: 17 amino acids. The germline V gene encodes CDR1 DFQATT and CDR2 SNEGSKA (reference sequence). The ends lost 2 bases at V and 4 bases at J; junction bases unmatched: 7. The DNA read from the CDR3 is TGCAGTGCTAGAACCGGGACTAGCGGGGGGGCCGGAGAGACC. It is translated as CSARTGTSGGAGET. Given in full, the CDR3 is CSARTGTSGGAGETQYF.

Points on this clone: The CDR3 is cut off 3 residues early in the read; its end comes from the germline J gene. The chain couples TRBV10-3 to TRBJ2-3; 7 bases are a match to TRBD1. Germline V gene data show CDR1 as ENHRY and CDR2 as SYGVKD. J was trimmed by 3 bases and V by 10 bases; bases with no gene match: 7. The CDR3 loop spans 13 amino acids. This chain's CDR3 is CATTTGPTDTQYF. CDR3 bases read: TGTGCCACGACGACAGGGCCAACAGATACG.

Points on this clone: The observed sequence ends 3 residues before the CDR3 terminus, with the missing tail filled in from the germline J gene. The chain carries TRBV19 and TRBJ1-5, with TRBD1 matching 8 bases. In germline, CDR1 is LNHDA, CDR2 SQIVND (reference sequence). The CDR3 extends over 14 amino acids. V lost 4 bases, J lost 6 bases, and 5 bases stayed unmatched. The CDR3 DNA, read in part, is TGTGCCAGTAGTAGAAGACAGGGGAGTCAGCCC. As protein: CASSRRQGSQP. The complete CDR3 protein is CASSRRQGSQPQHF.

Measured by frequency, this clone is medium-sized. Read sequence stops 3 residues before the CDR3 end, and the germline J gene provides the missing end. This chain links TRBV18 with TRBJ1-2, with 9 bases lining up with TRBD1. Germline trimming cut 5 bases from V and 6 bases from J; bases unmatched to any gene: 7. Germline CDR1 KGHSH, CDR2 LQKENI. The CDR3 length is 14 residues. CDR3 DNA, as far as it was read: TGTGCCAGCTCAATAGCGACAGGGGGAAATGGC. It encodes CASSIATGGNG. The whole CDR3 protein reads CASSIATGGNGYTF.

Comments on this clone: The CDR3 end is not reached by the read, which stops 3 residues before it; the germline J gene fills it in. J is TRBJ1-3 and V is TRBV6-1; D gene ambiguous. Trimming cost V 1 base and J 2 bases, with 15 bases left between them. The CDR3 has 17 amino acids. Germline V gives CDR1 MNHNS, CDR2 SASEGT. CDR3 in amino acids: CASSEDGRTRPGNTIYF. The part of the CDR3 DNA that was read is TGTGCCAGCAGTGAAGACGGTCGGACTCGGCCTGGAAACACC.

Worth noting for this clone: The CDR3 is cut off 3 residues early in the read; its end comes from the germline J gene. The rearrangement links TRBV4-2 to TRBJ2-6; the D is unclear. V lost 0 bases and J lost 8, with 11 bases in between. The CDR3 extends over 15 amino acids. Germline V gives CDR1 LGHNA, CDR2 YNFKEQ. CDR3 bases read: TGTGCCAGCAGCCAAGAAGGAAGCGAAACCAACGTC. Encoded protein: CASSQEGSETNV. In full, the CDR3 reads CASSQEGSETNVLTF.

As regards this clone: The observed sequence ends 3 residues before the CDR3 terminus, with the missing tail filled in from the germline J gene. The gene calls are TRBV5-1 and TRBJ1-2; D unresolved. V was pared by 0 bases and J by 5 bases, with 17 bases between. The germline gives CDR1 SGHRS, CDR2 YFSETQ. CDR3 length: 16 amino acids. CDR3 amino acids: CASSLGGATSVYGYTF. The part of the CDR3 DNA that was read is TGCGCCAGCAGCTTGGGCGGAGCGACGTCCGTTTATGGC.

A remark on this clone: The read is 3 residues too short to cover the CDR3 end, so that end is filled in from the germline J gene. The chain combines TRBV20-1 with TRBJ2-1, with 10 bases lining up with TRBD2. The V segment lost 0 bases and the J segment 8 bases; nucleotides outside the gene matches: 7. This CDR3 region has 15 residues. Germline values: CDR1 DFQATT, CDR2 SNEGSKA (reference sequence). This CDR3 reads CSARDWSGGADEQFF. The sequenced part of the CDR3 DNA is TGCAGTGCTAGAGATTGGAGCGGGGGGGCCGATGAG.

A remark on this clone: The read ends 3 residues shy of where the CDR3 ends; the end is completed using the germline J gene. The genes are TRBV27 and TRBJ1-6; tentatively, D is TRBD1 (6 bases). Germline CDR1 reads MNHEY; CDR2 reads SMNVEV (reference sequence). The CDR3 has 16 amino acids. The CDR3 reads CASSSDYRDRVSSLHF. The CDR3 DNA, read in part, is TGTGCCAGCAGTTCTGATTACAGGGATCGTGTTTCCTCC.

This clone counts as medium-sized (0.01 to 0.1%) by frequency. The read comes to an end 3 residues before the CDR3 does, leaving the germline J gene to fill in the end. Distinct nucleotide sequences in the sample also encode this CDR3. The rearrangement uses TRBV19 and TRBJ2-6; D perhaps matches TRBD1 (6 bases). The germline V gene has CDR1 LNHDA and CDR2 SQIVND (reference sequence). V lost 4 bases and J lost 0, with 13 bases in between. The CDR3 contains 17 residues. CDR3 region: CASSTGQGGSGANVLTF. CDR3 bases read: TGTGCCAGTAGTACGGGACAAGGGGGCTCTGGGGCCAACGTC.

Points on this clone: Read data end 3 residues before the CDR3 end; the end is taken from the germline J gene. V and J are TRBV15 and TRBJ1-6, with D unresolved. Trimming removed 3 bases from V and 11 bases from J, with 14 bases in between. The CDR3 contains 14 residues. CDR1 LNHNV and CDR2 YYDKDF come from the germline V gene (reference sequence). This CDR3 reads CATSRGGSRAPLHF. The DNA read from the CDR3 is TGTGCCACCAGCAGGGGCGGGAGCCGCGCACCC. Full variable domain (missing parts from reference TRBV15 and TRBJ1-6): DAMVIQNPRYQVTQFGKPVTLSCSQTLNHNVMYWYQQKSSQAPKLLFHYYDKDFNNEADTPDNFQSRRPNTSFCFLDIRSPGLGDTAMYLCATSRGGSRAPLHFGNGTRLTVT.